This T cell receptor (beta chain) was identified during a study of T-cell reconstitution after alpha-beta-depleted transplantation in children. This clonotype was counted at least ten times. As yet, its antigen is unknown. Whole-study results and caveats: Counts and diversity of T cells one year after transplant came mostly from newly produced T cells. Some patients' high day-60 TCRbeta diversity was traced to surviving recipient T cells and thymic progenitors. Several hundred expanded graft clones reportedly supplied alpha-beta T cells about two months after transplant.

Preparation of the TCRbeta library was carried out with unique molecular identifiers. Each CDR3 protein is one row after TCRdb ran MiXCR on the PCR reads. The table has about 170,000 distinct CDR3 sequences, 11% seen once. This TCR derives from a boy between 2 and 10 years old with acute myeloid leukemia, due to receive a stem cell transplant. Material: PBMCs, obtained before TCRalphabeta/CD19-depleted stem cell transplant.

The CDR3 reads CASSLGRGVLNTEAFF. The DNA of the CDR3 is TGCGCCAGCAGCTTGGGGAGGGGGGTCCTGAACACTGAAGCTTTCTTT. The chain has TRBV5-1 and TRBJ1-1; perhaps TRBD1 as D (6 bases). CDR1 and CDR2 (germline): SGHRS, YFSETQ. Deletions cut 0 bases from V and 0 bases from J, with 12 bases between. The CDR3 sequence is 16 residues long.